One and the same sample provided the 17 T cell receptor beta chains below, sequenced in a study of blood T cell repertoires in COVID-19. Method: immunoSEQ multiplex PCR; TCRdb's copy keeps in-frame clones and lacks some. This sample has a few hundred thousand clones, with approximately 90% found just once. The sequenced material came from PBMCs or T cells enriched from blood (not recorded which). These TCRs come from a woman in her sixties in a cohort exposed to, infected with or recovered from COVID-19 (not recorded which).

The CDR3 nucleotides read TGTGCCAGCAGCAGAGGGACAGGGAAGGGAGAGACCCAGTACTTC. It specifies CASSRGTGKGETQYF. The chain uses TRBV5-6 and TRBJ2-5, with 9 bases fitting TRBD1. Trimming took 4 bases from V and 4 from J; bases not matched to a gene: 8. Germline V gene data show CDR1 as SGHDT and CDR2 as YYEEEE. This CDR3 spans 15 amino acids.

The V call is TRBV28, the J call TRBJ1-5, with D uncertain. CDR1 is MDHEN, CDR2 SYDVKM, per germline. The CDR3 has 12 amino acids. Between the trimmed V and J ends, which lost 3 bases and 7 bases, there was a span of 7 bases. CDR3 residues: CASSFPYQPQHF. CDR3 coding DNA: TGTGCCAGCAGTTTTCCCTACCAGCCCCAGCATTTT.

The chain uses TRBV6-2 or TRBV6-3 and TRBJ1-1; 12 bases fit TRBD1. Germline V gene lookup returns CDR1 MNHEY and CDR2 SVGEGT. The ends lost 2 bases at V and 5 bases at J; junction bases unmatched: 12. The CDR3 is made up of 18 amino acids. The CDR3 here is CASSYAPGTGGGGTEAFF. The CDR3 DNA reads as TGTGCCAGCAGTTACGCCCCCGGGACAGGGGGCGGTGGGACTGAAGCTTTCTTT.

The chain recombines TRBV7-3 with TRBJ2-7; 14 nucleotides line up with TRBD2. This CDR3 spans 17 amino acids. With 3 bases clipped from V and 3 bases from J, the junction kept 7 bases outside the gene matches. Germline CDR1 is SGHTA and CDR2 is FQGTGA. This CDR3 is CASSFGTSGRRIYEQYF. The CDR3 DNA follows: TGTGCCAGCAGCTTCGGGACTAGCGGGAGAAGAATCTACGAGCAGTACTTC.

The genes are TRBV5-1 and TRBJ1-1; the match to TRBD1 covers 7 bases. Trimming at V came to 0 bases and at J to 2 bases, leaving 4 bases not matched to a gene. Germline assignment: CDR1 SGHRS and CDR2 YFSETQ. The CDR3 totals 15 residues. The CDR3 spells CASSLDRGGNTEAFF. In DNA form, the CDR3 reads TGCGCCAGCAGCTTGGACAGGGGTGGAAACACTGAAGCTTTCTTT. Full variable domain (outside the CDR3, taken from reference TRBV5-1 and TRBJ1-1): KAGVTQTPRYLIKTRGQQVTLSCSPISGHRSVSWYQQTPGQGLQFLFEYFSETQRNKGNFPGRFSGRQFSNSRSEMNVSTLELGDSALYLCASSLDRGGNTEAFFGQGTRLTVV.

The chain couples TRBV5-5 to TRBJ2-5; D gene unclear. Trimming cost V 3 bases and J 2 bases, with 5 bases left between them. This CDR3 region has 12 residues. Per germline, CDR1 SGHKS and CDR2 YYEKEE (reference sequence). The CDR3 DNA follows: TGTGCCAGCAGCTCCAGACAAGAGACCCAGTACTTC. It is translated as CASSSRQETQYF.

The chain is built from TRBV7-6 and TRBJ2-5, with D perhaps matching TRBD1 (6 bases). The CDR3 has 15 amino acids. V was clipped by 4 bases and J by 2 bases, with 14 bases between them. Germline V gene lookup returns CDR1 SGHVS and CDR2 FNYEAQ. The CDR3 DNA sequence: TGTGCCAGCAGCTCCCCCAGGGGACGACAAGAGACCCAGTACTTC. It specifies CASSSPRGRQETQYF.

The chain combines TRBV19 with TRBJ1-1; TRBD1 might be the D (5 bases). This CDR3 has 15 residues. Germline lookup yields CDR1 LNHDA and CDR2 SQIVND (reference sequence). V dropped 3 bases and J dropped 0 bases, with 11 bases sitting between them. The CDR3 protein is CASSIVGTMNTEAFF. The CDR3 DNA follows: TGTGCCAGTAGTATTGTGGGGACTATGAACACTGAAGCTTTCTTT.

The chain combines TRBV29-1 with TRBJ2-3; D is unclear. Trimming removed 2 bases at V and 5 bases at J, with 5 bases between. From germline, CDR1 is SQVTM and CDR2 ANQGSEA. This CDR3 comprises 11 residues. Written as DNA, the CDR3 is TGCAGCGTTGAACCCGGAGATACGCAGTATTTT. Translation gives CSVEPGDTQYF.

In its sample, this clone was seen once. The gene calls are TRBV5-1 and TRBJ2-2; 8 nucleotides line up with TRBD2. Germline V lookup: CDR1 SGHRS, CDR2 YFSETQ. Losses at the gene ends were 4 bases for V and 3 bases for J; bases not matched to a gene: 5. The CDR3 length is 15 residues. The CDR3 spells CASSDGRAHTGELFF. The CDR3, as DNA: TGCGCCAGCAGCGACGGGAGGGCCCACACCGGGGAGCTGTTTTTT.

This rearrangement joins TRBV5-4 to TRBJ1-3; no clear D. CDR3 length: 12 residues. V shed 10 bases and J shed 0 bases, with 8 bases lying between them. Germline CDR1 and CDR2: SGHNT and YYREEE (reference sequence). CDR3 in amino acids: CAWQVSGNTIYF. CDR3 nucleotide sequence: TGTGCCTGGCAGGTCTCTGGAAACACCATATATTTT.

The J gene is TRBJ2-2, the V gene TRBV19; TRBD2 is a possible D gene (6 bases). The CDR3 is made up of 14 amino acids. V gave up 5 bases and J gave up 1 base, with 8 bases separating them. The germline CDR1 and CDR2 sequences are LNHDA and SQIVND (reference sequence). Here the CDR3 DNA reads TGTGCCAGTAGTTCTAGCGTGAACACCGGGGAGCTGTTTTTT. It encodes CASSSSVNTGELFF.

V and J are TRBV19 and TRBJ1-5; D remains ambiguous. Germline loops: CDR1 LNHDA, CDR2 SQIVND (reference sequence). Trimming removed 4 bases at V and 9 bases at J, with 22 bases between. This CDR3 region has 16 residues. The CDR3 spells CASSNLSGRVDVPQHF. The CDR3 DNA follows: TGTGCCAGTAGTAACCTTTCTGGGAGGGTAGATGTGCCCCAGCATTTT.

CDR3 in DNA: TGCGCCAGCAGCCCGCAGGGACAGAGAGAGACCCAGTACTTC. The encoded protein is CASSPQGQRETQYF. This chain connects TRBV4-1 to TRBJ2-5, with 7 bases fitting TRBD1. The V and J ends lost 4 bases and 4 bases, in that order; junction bases with no gene match: 6. Germline V CDR1 and CDR2: MGHRA, YSYEKL. The CDR3 covers 14 residues.

The rearrangement uses TRBV4-1 and TRBJ1-2; 7 nucleotides align to TRBD1. J lost 4 bases, V lost 7 bases, and 9 bases had no gene match. The CDR3 runs 14 residues. Germline V gives CDR1 MGHRA, CDR2 YSYEKL. CDR3 DNA: TGCGCCAGCAATCCCCCGGGACAGCTCTATGGCTACACCTTC. Residues: CASNPPGQLYGYTF.

CDR3 sequence reads: CASSLPLSGRYGEQFF. CDR3 sequence (DNA): TGCGCCAGCAGCCTCCCCCTTAGCGGGAGATACGGTGAGCAGTTCTTC. The chain couples TRBV23-1 to TRBJ2-1, with 9 nucleotides matching TRBD2. TRBV23-1 carries the ORF label, with uncertain function. The length of the CDR3 is 16 residues. J was trimmed by 9 bases and V by 6 bases; bases with no gene match: 15.

The chain joins TRBV7-2 to TRBJ2-3; the match to TRBD2 covers 9 bases. In germline, CDR1 is SGHTA, CDR2 FQGNSA. The CDR3 contains 15 residues. V shed 6 bases and J 3 bases; nucleotides not matched to a gene: 7. CDR3 in DNA: TGTGCCAGCAGACTCATAGCGGGAGCGACAGATACGCAGTATTTT. This translates into CASRLIAGATDTQYF.